The rows below give T cell receptor beta chains drawn from one sample of a study of cytomegalovirus exposure and HLA in healthy donors. The data were produced by immunoSEQ multiplex PCR, yet TCRdb's version contains in-frame clones alone and is incomplete. The table lists 90,000 or so clones, roughly 74% of them singletons. Source material: PBMCs. The receptor set was obtained from a woman under 30 in good health and CMV-seropositive. Both conserved end residues are trimmed from each CDR3. Only part of the rows carry a size: once, few, many, or a class if the clone is expanded.

abundance | v_gene | CDR3aa
- | TRBV6-1 | ASSKAGTGGHPSYNEQF
- | TRBV5-1 | ASSLAPQGLNTGELF
few | TRBV5-5 | ASSSGTSGLREQY
- | TRBV7-8 | ARSLGEGYTEAF
- | TRBV2 | ASRGAPDTQY
- | TRBV12-5 | ASGPLGRGGTQY
- | TRBV19 | ASSIGGTGQETQY
few | TRBV7-9 | ASRDGQYQETQY
few | TRBV11-1 | ASSFAGGVGSTYEQY
- | TRBV19 | ASSITFTGTGDYGYT
- | TRBV7-9 | ASSLALGQGLYEQY
once | TRBV27 | ASSPYPGQGEAF
- | TRBV27 | ASSPFRGVGGEQY
few | TRBV30 | AWTTGRGANVLT
once | TRBV6-6 | ASSYLGGTEAF
- | TRBV10-3 | AISESAGFTDTQY
few | TRBV2 | ASHRELLEQF
- | TRBV11-2 | ASSFNNEQF
- | TRBV5-6 | ASLRGTSAYTQY
few | TRBV9 | ASSLGGYINQPQH
- | TRBV4-3 | ASSQLAGGPYEQF
few | TRBV28 | ASTGGAYYEQY
- | TRBV5-1 | ASSSGGQGPDTQY
few | TRBV11-3 | ASSPGTGGLGETQY
- | TRBV7-3 | ASSRDRNIGELF
- | TRBV28 | ASSPSDRGNNQPQH
- | TRBV7-9 | ASSRTAHEETQY
few | TRBV25-1 | ASNTIGTGKAF
once | TRBV9 | ASSVDQGAGSYNSPLH
- | TRBV5-6 | ASSFSGRAREQY
- | TRBV28 | ASSPPIGQPMQPQH
- | TRBV5-1 | ASSLAGGRTYNEQF
- | TRBV4-2 | ASSRLTEKLF
- | TRBV7-2 | ASSLGGQGHGETQY
few | TRBV21-1 | ASSARVNRGYTGELF
- | TRBV7-8 | ASSYSSGGARNEQF
- | TRBV5-4 | ASSSSSTTDTQY
few | TRBV6-1 | ASRQRASYNEQF
once | TRBV19 | ASSPTWGENQPQH
- | TRBV28 | ASSLRLTGGGTEAF
- | TRBV7-9 | ASSFHRVSSGANVLT
- | TRBV27 | ASRGTPNQPQH
few | TRBV25-1 | ASSLVWRGGTEAF